This T cell receptor beta chain emerged from a study of blood T cell repertoires in COVID-19 (dated by TCRdb to 2019 to 2021). Broadly, across the study: Samples covering the acute and convalescent phases of COVID-19 were provided by collaborators in the United States, Italy and Spain. The material from the prospective study consisted of cDNA or gDNA derived from T cells, B-cell-depleted T cells, or PBMCs. Subjects who had been exposed to COVID-19, were actively infected with it, or had recovered from it provided the deeply sampled blood TCRbeta repertoires that made up the dataset. The repertoires were released in a freely available public database intended as a resource for research on the immune response to SARS-CoV-2. The samples were drawn from two sources: the first 160 participants of the ongoing ImmuneRACE study, and over 1,000 subjects contributed by 6 global collaborators. A de-identified subject ID, COVID-19 status, age in years and sex were almost always included in the sample metadata. HLA class I and class II types, where available, came from metadata supplied by the sample provider rather than from assay-based typing.

TCRbeta CDR3 regions were amplified from genomic DNA using the immunoSEQ Assay, a bias-controlled multiplex PCR. The authors' pipeline ran thus. The number of nucleated cells in each sample was estimated from the amplification of reference gene primers within the assay. Sequence reads were collapsed and filtered to measure the absolute abundance of every unique TCRbeta CDR3 rearrangement. For each sample, productive Simpson clonality was calculated by taking the square root of Simpson's diversity index across productive rearrangements. As stored in TCRdb, this immuneACCESS dataset retains in-frame rearrangements with V and J assigned. A fraction of the clones does not appear; measured against another copy, unresolved V genes explain less than half of the discrepancy, and the remainder lacks a known reason. The V and J calls and the clone size are those of that table, but D and trimming were determined from the DNA. In this sample the table shows about 240,000 clones, around 90% of which occur a single time. The ten largest clones represent around 0.91% of the sample.

Concerning this clone: What this receptor recognizes is not known. No clone much larger than this one lies a single base away; base qualities are absent.

Samples from volunteer blood donors who had recovered from COVID-19 were contributed by a second Seattle source. Whole blood was collected in K2EDTA tubes by collaborating institutions according to the institutions' own protocols. For TCRbeta analysis, collaborator samples were shipped as frozen whole blood, as isolated PBMCs, or as DNA extracted from either sample type. The paper as a whole reports these results and caveats: Clinical and demographic metadata were provided uncurated, with the amount varying by source and participant.

Sequenced input: peripheral blood. This TCR was sampled from a woman aged 40 to 49 who had recovered from COVID-19.

For the CDR3, the sequence is CASSLAQGGNSPLHF. The sequenced DNA is TGTGCCAGCAGCCTGGCCCAGGGAGGGAATTCACCCCTCCACTTT. The chain was built from TRBV6-4 and TRBJ1-6; the D gene is perhaps TRBD1, from 5 matching bases. From a lookup of the germline V gene, CDR1 and CDR2 are MRHNA and SNTAGT. Including the terminal cysteine and phenylalanine, the CDR3 comprises 15 residues. This entry keeps only the CDR3 DNA: 45 bases, framed from base 1. At the junction V is shortened by 6 bases and J by 7 bases, with 16 bases in between.